The TCR beta chain under discussion was sequenced for a study of tumor-infiltrating lymphocytes in primary liver carcinoma. It was from around 18-30 mg of unsorted bulk tissue that RNA and DNA were co-extracted. Treatment-naive at the time, the patients had chronic HBV infection. Reverse transcription of approximately 520 ng total RNA with a constant-region primer produced TCR beta cDNA. It was through three nested multiplex PCR rounds of slightly modified ARM-PCR that TCR beta libraries arose. Rounds one and two of PCR, each of 10 cycles, were primed with TRBV1-TRBV30 forward primers and a C-beta reverse primer. TCRdb processed the multiplex PCR reads anew with MiXCR; each CDR3 protein has one entry. Here the sample spans 55,000 or so distinct CDR3 sequences, about two thirds being singletons. Points on this clonotype: Since no conserved phenylalanine or tryptophan closes the CDR3, a read error is the likely cause. It is unclear where the CDR3 begins or ends on the DNA, so no DNA is shown, and the CDR3 is as TCRdb lists it.

The CDR3 contains 16 residues when both ends are counted. Germline CDR1 reads SGHAT; CDR2 reads FQNNGV. Sequenced material: liver tumor tissue from sampling region 2. Subset reported: tumor region T2, inferior pole. This sequence originates from a middle-aged man with primary liver carcinoma and hepatitis B virus infection. This chain links TRBV11-2 with TRBJ2-1; TRBD2 is the table's D call, not checked against the DNA. CDR3 region: CTSSLELLAGMNEQFL.